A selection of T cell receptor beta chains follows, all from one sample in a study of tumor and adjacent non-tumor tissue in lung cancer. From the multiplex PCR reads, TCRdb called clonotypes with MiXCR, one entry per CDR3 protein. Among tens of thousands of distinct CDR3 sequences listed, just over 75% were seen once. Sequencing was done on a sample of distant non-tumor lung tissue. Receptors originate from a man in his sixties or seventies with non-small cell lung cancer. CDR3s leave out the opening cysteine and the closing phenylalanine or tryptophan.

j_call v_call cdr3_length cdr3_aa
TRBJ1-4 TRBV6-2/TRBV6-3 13 ASGYSQLKAEKLF
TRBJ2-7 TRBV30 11 ACGAGIAYEQY
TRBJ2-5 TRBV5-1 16 ASSLEGLAGNPGETQY
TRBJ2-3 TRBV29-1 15 SLLPYVTGGDTDTQF
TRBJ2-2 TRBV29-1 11 SVGVRGTGELF
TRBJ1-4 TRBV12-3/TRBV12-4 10 TSRSNDEKLF
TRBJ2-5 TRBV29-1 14 RAKPYLQTGEETQY
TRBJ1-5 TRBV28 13 ASRGTGEDNQPQQ
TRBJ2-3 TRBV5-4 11 ASSLDSTDKQY
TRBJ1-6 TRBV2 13 ASSGNARGSSPLH
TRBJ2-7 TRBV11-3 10 ANNLVRYGQY
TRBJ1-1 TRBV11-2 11 VNNLGISDKPF
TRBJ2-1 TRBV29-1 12 SAVGRGTINEQL
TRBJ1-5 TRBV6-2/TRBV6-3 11 ASCYGENKPQH
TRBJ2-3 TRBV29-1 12 SVIPRDYTDTQY
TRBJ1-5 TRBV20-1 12 SAQLPGDNMPQH
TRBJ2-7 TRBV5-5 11 ATQSAGGNEKY
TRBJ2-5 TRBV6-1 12 TSSAAHGREAQY
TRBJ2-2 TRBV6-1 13 ASSFGGAYTGELF
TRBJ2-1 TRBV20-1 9 SARGHSEQF
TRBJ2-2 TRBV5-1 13 ATSRAGDTTGELF
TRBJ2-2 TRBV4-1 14 ASSQIRGQYTGELF
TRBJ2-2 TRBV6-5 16 ASRLTGFKRANTGELF
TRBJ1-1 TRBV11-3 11 AISLGLITEAF
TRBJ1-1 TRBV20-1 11 AGADPMNTQDF
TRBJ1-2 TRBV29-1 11 SVLYPGDYAYT